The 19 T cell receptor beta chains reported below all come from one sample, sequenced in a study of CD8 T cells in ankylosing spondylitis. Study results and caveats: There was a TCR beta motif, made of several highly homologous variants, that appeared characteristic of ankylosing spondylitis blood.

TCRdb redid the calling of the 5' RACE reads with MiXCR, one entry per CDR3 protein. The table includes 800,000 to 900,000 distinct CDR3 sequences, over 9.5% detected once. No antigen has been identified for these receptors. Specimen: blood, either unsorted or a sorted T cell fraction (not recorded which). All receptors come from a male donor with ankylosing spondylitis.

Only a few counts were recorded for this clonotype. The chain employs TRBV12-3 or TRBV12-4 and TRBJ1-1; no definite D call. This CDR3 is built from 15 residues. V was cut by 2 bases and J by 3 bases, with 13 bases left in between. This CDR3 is CASSLRGSYYTEAFF. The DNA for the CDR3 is TGTGCCAGCAGTTTACGAGGGTCCTACTACACTGAAGCTTTCTTT.

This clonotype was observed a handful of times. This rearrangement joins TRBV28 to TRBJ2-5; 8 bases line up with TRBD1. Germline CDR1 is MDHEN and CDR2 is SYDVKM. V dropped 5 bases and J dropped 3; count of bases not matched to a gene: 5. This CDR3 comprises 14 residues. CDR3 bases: TGTGCCAGCAGTCCTCGGACAGGGAAAGAGACCCAGTACTTC. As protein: CASSPRTGKETQYF.

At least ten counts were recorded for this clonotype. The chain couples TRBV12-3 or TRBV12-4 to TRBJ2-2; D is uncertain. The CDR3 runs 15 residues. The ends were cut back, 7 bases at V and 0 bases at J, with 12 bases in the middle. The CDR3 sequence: CASKDQSSNTGELFF. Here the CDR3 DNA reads TGTGCCAGCAAGGACCAGTCCTCGAACACCGGGGAGCTGTTTTTT.

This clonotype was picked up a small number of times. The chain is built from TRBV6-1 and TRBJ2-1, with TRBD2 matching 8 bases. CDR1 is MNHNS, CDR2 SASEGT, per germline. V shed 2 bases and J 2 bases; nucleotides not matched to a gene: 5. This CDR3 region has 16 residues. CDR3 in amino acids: CASSEQIAGPYNEQFF. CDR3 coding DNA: TGTGCCAGCAGTGAACAGATAGCGGGGCCCTACAATGAGCAGTTCTTC.

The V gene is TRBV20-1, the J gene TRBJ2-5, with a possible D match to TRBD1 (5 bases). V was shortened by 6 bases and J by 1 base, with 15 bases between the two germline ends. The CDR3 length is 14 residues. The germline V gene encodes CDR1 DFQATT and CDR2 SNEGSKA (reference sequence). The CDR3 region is CSARVGLGQETQYF. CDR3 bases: TGCAGTGCCCGCGTGGGGCTGGGCCAAGAGACCCAGTACTTC.

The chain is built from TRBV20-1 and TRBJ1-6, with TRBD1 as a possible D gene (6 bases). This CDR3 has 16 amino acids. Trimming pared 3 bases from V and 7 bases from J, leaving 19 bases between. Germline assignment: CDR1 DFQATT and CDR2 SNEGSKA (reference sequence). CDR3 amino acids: CSASRIRQGRNSPLHF. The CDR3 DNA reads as TGCAGTGCTAGCAGAATCCGTCAGGGGAGGAATTCACCCCTCCACTTT.

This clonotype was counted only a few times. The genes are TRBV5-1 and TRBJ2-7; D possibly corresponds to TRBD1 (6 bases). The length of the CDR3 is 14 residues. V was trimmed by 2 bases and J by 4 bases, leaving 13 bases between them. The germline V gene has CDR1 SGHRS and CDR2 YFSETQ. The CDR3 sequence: CASSFIGTKYEQYF. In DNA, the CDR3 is TGCGCCAGCAGCTTCATAGGGACAAAGTACGAGCAGTACTTC.

The CDR3 region is CATSPRVAYEQYF. For the CDR3, the DNA is TGTGCCACCAGCCCGCGGGTTGCCTACGAGCAGTACTTC. The chain employs TRBV15 and TRBJ2-7; tentative D call: TRBD2 (5 bases). V was shortened by 5 bases and J by 2 bases, with 10 bases between the two germline ends. The CDR3 is 13 residues long. The V gene's germline CDR1 is LNHNV and CDR2 YYDKDF (reference sequence).

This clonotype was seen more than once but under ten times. The CDR3 protein is CASSFTGRTEKLFF. The CDR3 DNA reads as TGTGCCAGCAGCTTCACAGGGAGGACTGAAAAACTGTTTTTT. This chain connects TRBV7-9 to TRBJ1-4; D is perhaps TRBD1 (6 bases). V was clipped by 3 bases and J by 7 bases, with 12 bases between them. Looked up from germline, CDR1 is SEHNR and CDR2 is FQNEAQ (reference sequence). The CDR3 spans 14 residues. Complete variable domain (other parts from reference TRBV7-9 and TRBJ1-4): DTGVSQNPRHKITKRGQNVTFRCDPISEHNRLYWYRQTLGQGPEFLTYFQNEAQLEKSRLLSDRFSAERPKGSFSTLEIQRTEQGDSAMYLCASSFTGRTEKLFFGSGTQLSVL.

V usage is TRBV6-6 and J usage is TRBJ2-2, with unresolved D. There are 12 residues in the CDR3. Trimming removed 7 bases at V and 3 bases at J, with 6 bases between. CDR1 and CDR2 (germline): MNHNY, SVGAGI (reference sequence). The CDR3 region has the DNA TGTGCCAGCACCTTGGACACCGGGGAGCTGTTTTTT. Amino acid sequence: CASTLDTGELFF.

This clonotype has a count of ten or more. The CDR3 loop is CSAEDRGREQYF. In DNA, the CDR3 is TGCAGTGCGGAGGACAGGGGTCGCGAGCAGTACTTC. This chain joins TRBV20-1 and TRBJ2-7; 9 bases map to TRBD1. Unmatched junction bases numbered 6, after V lost 6 bases and J lost 6 bases. In germline, CDR1 is DFQATT, CDR2 SNEGSKA (reference sequence). This CDR3 contains 12 residues.

The CDR3 DNA sequence: TGCGCCAGCAGCCGGGGACAGGTTACCGGGGAGCTGTTTTTT. Translated, it gives CASSRGQVTGELFF. This chain links TRBV5-1 with TRBJ2-2; 8 positions agree with TRBD1. Germline V CDR1 and CDR2: SGHRS, YFSETQ. The trim removed 4 bases at V and 5 bases at J, leaving 4 bases unmatched. The CDR3 has 14 amino acids.

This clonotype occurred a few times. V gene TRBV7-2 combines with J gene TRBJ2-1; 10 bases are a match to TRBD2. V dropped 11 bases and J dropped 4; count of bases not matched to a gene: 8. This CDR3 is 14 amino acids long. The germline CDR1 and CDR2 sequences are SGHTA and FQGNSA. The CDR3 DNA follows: TGTGCCGTACGACCGGGACTAGCGTACAATGAGCAGTTCTTC. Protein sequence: CAVRPGLAYNEQFF.

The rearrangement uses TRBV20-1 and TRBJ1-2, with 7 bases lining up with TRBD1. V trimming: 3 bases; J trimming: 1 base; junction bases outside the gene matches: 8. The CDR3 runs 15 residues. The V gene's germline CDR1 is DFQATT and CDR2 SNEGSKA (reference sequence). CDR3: CSARHHRGLNYGYTF. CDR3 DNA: TGCAGTGCTAGGCATCACAGGGGCCTTAACTATGGCTACACCTTC.

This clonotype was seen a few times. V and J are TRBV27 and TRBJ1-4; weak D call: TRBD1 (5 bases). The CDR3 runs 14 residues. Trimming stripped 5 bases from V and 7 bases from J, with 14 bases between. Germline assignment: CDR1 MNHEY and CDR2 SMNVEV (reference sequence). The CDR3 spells CASSPLTGPEKLFF. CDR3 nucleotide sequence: TGTGCCAGCAGTCCCCTGACGGGGCCTGAAAAACTGTTTTTT. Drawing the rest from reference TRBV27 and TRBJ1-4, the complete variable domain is EAQVTQNPRYLITVTGKKLTVTCSQNMNHEYMSWYRQDPGLGLRQIYYSMNVEVTDKGDVPEGYKVSRKEKRNFPLILESPSPNQTSLYFCASSPLTGPEKLFFGSGTQLSVL.

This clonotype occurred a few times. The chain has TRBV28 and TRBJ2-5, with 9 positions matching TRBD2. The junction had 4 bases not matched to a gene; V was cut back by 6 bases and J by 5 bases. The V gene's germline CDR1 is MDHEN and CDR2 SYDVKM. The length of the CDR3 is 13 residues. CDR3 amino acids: CASRLAGGETQYF. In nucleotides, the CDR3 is TGTGCCAGCAGACTAGCGGGTGGGGAGACCCAGTACTTC.

Here the CDR3 reads CATSREPSRETQYF. The CDR3 DNA is TGTGCCACCAGCAGAGAGCCCAGCAGGGAGACCCAGTACTTC. The V call is TRBV15, the J call TRBJ2-5; D unresolved. V dropped 0 bases and J dropped 5 bases, with 10 bases sitting between them. Germline loops: CDR1 LNHNV, CDR2 YYDKDF (reference sequence). CDR3 length: 14 amino acids.

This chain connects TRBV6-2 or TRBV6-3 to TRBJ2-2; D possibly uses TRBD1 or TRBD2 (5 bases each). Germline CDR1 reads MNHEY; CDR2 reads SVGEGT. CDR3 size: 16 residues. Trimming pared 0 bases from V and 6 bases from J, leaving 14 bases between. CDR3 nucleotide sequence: TGTGCCAGCAGTTACTCGACAAGGGACCCCGCCGGGGAGCTGTTTTTT. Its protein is CASSYSTRDPAGELFF.

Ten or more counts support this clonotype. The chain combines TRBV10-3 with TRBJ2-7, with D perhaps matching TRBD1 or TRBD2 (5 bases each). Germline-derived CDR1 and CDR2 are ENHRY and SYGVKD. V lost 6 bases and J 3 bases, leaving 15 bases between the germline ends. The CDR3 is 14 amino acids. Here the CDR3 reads CAIRVGAGNYEQYF. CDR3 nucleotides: TGTGCCATCAGAGTCGGGGCAGGGAACTACGAGCAGTACTTC.